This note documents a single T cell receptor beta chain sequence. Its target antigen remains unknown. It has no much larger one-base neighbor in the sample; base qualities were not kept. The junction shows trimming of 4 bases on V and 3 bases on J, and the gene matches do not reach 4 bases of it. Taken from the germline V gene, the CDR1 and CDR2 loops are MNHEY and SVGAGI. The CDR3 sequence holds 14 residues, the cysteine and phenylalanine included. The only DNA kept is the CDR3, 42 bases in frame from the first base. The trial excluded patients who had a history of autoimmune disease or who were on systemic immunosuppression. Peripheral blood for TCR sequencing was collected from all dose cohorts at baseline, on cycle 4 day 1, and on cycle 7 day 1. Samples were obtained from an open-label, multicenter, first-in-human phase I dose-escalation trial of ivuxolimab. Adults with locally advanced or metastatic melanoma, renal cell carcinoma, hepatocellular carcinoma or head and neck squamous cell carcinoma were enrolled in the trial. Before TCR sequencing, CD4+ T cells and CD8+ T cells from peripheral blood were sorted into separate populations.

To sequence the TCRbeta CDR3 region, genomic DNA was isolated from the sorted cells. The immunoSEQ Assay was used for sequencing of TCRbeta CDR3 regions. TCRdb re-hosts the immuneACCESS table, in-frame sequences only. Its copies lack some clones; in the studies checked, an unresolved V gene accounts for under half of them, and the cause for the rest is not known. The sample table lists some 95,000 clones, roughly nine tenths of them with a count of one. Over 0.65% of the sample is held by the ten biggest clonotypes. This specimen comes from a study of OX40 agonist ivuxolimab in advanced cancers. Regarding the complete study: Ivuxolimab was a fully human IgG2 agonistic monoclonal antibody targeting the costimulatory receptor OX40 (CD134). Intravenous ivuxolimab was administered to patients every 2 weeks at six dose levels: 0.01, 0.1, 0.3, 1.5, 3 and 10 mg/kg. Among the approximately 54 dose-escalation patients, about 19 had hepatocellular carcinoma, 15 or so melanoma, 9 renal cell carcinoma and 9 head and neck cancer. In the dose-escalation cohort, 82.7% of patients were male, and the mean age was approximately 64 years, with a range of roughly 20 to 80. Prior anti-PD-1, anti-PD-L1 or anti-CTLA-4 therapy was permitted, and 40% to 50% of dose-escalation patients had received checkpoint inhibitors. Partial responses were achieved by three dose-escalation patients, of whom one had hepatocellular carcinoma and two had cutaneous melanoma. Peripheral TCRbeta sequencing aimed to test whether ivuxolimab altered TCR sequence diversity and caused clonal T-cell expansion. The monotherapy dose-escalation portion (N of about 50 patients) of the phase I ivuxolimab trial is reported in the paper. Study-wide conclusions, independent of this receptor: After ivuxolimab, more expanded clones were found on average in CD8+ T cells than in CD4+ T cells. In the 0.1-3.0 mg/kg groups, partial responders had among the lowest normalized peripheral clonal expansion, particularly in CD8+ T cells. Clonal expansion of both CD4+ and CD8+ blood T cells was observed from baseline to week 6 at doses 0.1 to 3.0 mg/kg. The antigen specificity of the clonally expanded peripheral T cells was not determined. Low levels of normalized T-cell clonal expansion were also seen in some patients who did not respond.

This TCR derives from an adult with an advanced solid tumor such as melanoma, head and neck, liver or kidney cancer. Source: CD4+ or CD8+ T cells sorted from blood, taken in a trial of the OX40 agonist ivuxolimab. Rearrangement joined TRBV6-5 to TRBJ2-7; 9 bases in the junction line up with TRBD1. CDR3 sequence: CASSSWDRVYEQYF. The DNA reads TGTGCCAGCAGTTCTTGGGACAGGGTCTACGAGCAGTACTTC.